This T cell receptor (beta chain) was identified in a study of T cell changes during pregnancy in multiple sclerosis (dated by TCRdb to between 2017 and 2020). Study-wide context: In women with multiple sclerosis, the researchers looked at how the T cell repertoire shifted as pregnancy progressed.

Libraries were made using the immunoSEQ multiplex PCR assay. This immuneACCESS table, as held by TCRdb, lists in-frame sequences with V and J called but not all clones. Of the missing ones, under half trace to an unresolved V gene in checked studies; the others have no known cause. The sample table contains some 90,000 clones; only one count was recorded for 80% to 95% of them. The ten largest clones capture about 1.6% of the sample. There are 13 amino acids in the CDR3, from cysteine to phenylalanine inclusive. The kept DNA is CDR3 alone, 39 bases in frame from the first base. Reading the germline V gene (reference sequence) gives CDR1 SGHKS and CDR2 YYEKEE. V loses 3 bases at its end and J loses 3 bases; junction bases beyond the gene matches: 3. About this clone itself: Its antigen has not been determined. No base quality values were provided; no much bigger clone lies one nucleotide off.

This sequence uses TRBV5-5 and TRBJ2-7; 7 bases in the junction line up with TRBD2. Here the sequenced sample was peripheral blood, taken in the first trimester of pregnancy. The TCR comes from a female donor with multiple sclerosis, enrolled in a pregnancy study. CDR3 protein: CASSSSGHYEQYF. The sequenced DNA is TGTGCCAGCAGCTCTAGCGGCCACTACGAGCAGTACTTC.